Listed below are T cell receptor beta chains from one sample, sequenced in a study of shared clonotypes between healthy human individuals. The method was immunoSEQ multiplex PCR; TCRdb's version includes in-frame clones alone and lacks a portion of them. The sample has about 2.1 million clones, over 85% seen once. The sequenced material came from naive CD8+ T cells from PBMCs. Every receptor here comes from a man younger than 35 in good health. Some clones in this sample may be carry-over from other donors' samples. CDR3s include the opening cysteine and the closing phenylalanine or tryptophan. The D gene is left open where the match is weak. Expanded clones get a size class; other rows say once, few or many, or leave the size out.

V: TRBV4-1; size: once; J: TRBJ2-2; D: .; CDR3: CASSQVLGIQKDTGELFF; DNA: TGCGCCAGCAGCCAAGTCCTGGGGATTCAAAAGGACACCGGGGAGCTGTTTTTT
V: TRBV9; size: .; J: TRBJ2-1; D: .; CDR3: CASSVAAVYNEQFF; DNA: TGTGCCAGCAGCGTAGCTGCGGTCTACAATGAGCAGTTCTTC
V: TRBV5-4; size: .; J: TRBJ2-7; D: TRBD1; CDR3: CASSLSTGDAYEQYF; DNA: TGTGCCAGCAGCTTGTCGACAGGGGATGCCTACGAGCAGTACTTC
V: TRBV4-1; size: .; J: TRBJ1-3; D: .; CDR3: CASSLSPGSARHTIYF; DNA: TGCGCCAGCAGCCTCTCACCGGGGAGTGCGAGACACACCATATATTTT
V: TRBV19; size: .; J: TRBJ1-2; D: TRBD1; CDR3: CASRNGQGVGYTF; DNA: TGTGCCAGTAGGAACGGACAGGGGGTTGGCTACACCTTC
V: TRBV5-8; size: once; J: TRBJ1-1; D: .; CDR3: CASSFPGGNTEAFF; DNA: TGTGCCAGCAGCTTTCCGGGGGGCAACACTGAAGCTTTCTTT
V: TRBV7-9; size: .; J: TRBJ1-2; D: .; CDR3: CASFRGDGYTF; DNA: TGTGCCAGCTTCCGGGGGGATGGCTACACCTTC
V: TRBV27; size: once; J: TRBJ2-7; D: .; CDR3: CASSFSGADYEQYF; DNA: TGTGCCAGCAGTTTCAGCGGAGCAGACTACGAGCAGTACTTC
V: TRBV10-3; size: .; J: TRBJ2-7; D: TRBD2; CDR3: CAISESATSGRDEQYF; DNA: TGTGCCATCAGTGAGTCTGCGACTAGCGGGAGGGACGAGCAGTACTTC
V: TRBV7-6; size: once; J: TRBJ1-2; D: TRBD1; CDR3: CASSGPGGAFDYGYTF; DNA: TGTGCCAGCAGCGGTCCAGGGGGCGCGTTCGACTATGGCTACACCTTC